This TCR beta chain emerged from a study of regulatory dendritic cells for organ transplantation. On the study more broadly: Dendritic cell cultures received LPS on day 6. Study results and limitations: Memory T cells were less diverse than naive, with memory CD8+ most oligoclonal. Memory CD8+ clonal expansion seemed more limited with regulatory than mature dendritic cells. Of resting T cell subsets, memory CD8+ had the most alloreactive clonotypes.

The data were produced by immunoSEQ multiplex PCR, yet TCRdb's version contains in-frame clones alone and is incomplete. The sample lists some 7,800 clones, 60% to 70% seen once, with about 4% in the top ten. Allogeneic regulatory or mature dendritic cells were co-cultured for about 5 days with CFSE-labeled sorted T cells at 1:10. Germline lookup yields CDR1 SGHRS and CDR2 YFSETQ. The length of the CDR3 is 14 residues. V trimming: 4 bases; J trimming: 3 bases; junction bases outside the gene matches: 3. This clone was counted between two and nine times. What it recognizes is unknown. The chain links TRBV5-1 to TRBJ1-2; 10 positions match TRBD1. The sample consisted of memory CD4+ T cells from blood cultured with dendritic cells. Subset defined: CD45RO+ memory T cells. The receptor comes from a human donor in good health. The CDR3 sequence is CASSTGTGDYGYTF. In DNA, the CDR3 is TGCGCCAGCAGCACCGGGACAGGGGACTATGGCTACACCTTC. The whole variable domain, remainder taken from reference TRBV5-1 and TRBJ1-2, is KAGVTQTPRYLIKTRGQQVTLSCSPISGHRSVSWYQQTPGQGLQFLFEYFSETQRNKGNFPGRFSGRQFSNSRSEMNVSTLELGDSALYLCASSTGTGDYGYTFGSGTRLTVV.